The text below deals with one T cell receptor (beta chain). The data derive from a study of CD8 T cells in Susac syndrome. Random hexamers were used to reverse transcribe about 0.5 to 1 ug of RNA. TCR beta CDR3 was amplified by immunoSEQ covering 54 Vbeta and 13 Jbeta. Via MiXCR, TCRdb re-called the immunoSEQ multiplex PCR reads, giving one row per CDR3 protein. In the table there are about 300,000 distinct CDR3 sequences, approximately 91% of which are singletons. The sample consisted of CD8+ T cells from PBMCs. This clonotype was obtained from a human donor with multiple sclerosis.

The CDR3 coding sequence is TGTGCCAGCAGCCAAGATCTCGTGGACGAGCAGTACTTC. As protein: CASSQDLVDEQYF. This chain links TRBV4-2 with TRBJ2-7; D call uncertain. Germline loops: CDR1 LGHNA, CDR2 YNFKEQ. This CDR3 is 13 amino acids long. Trimming stripped 0 bases from V and 5 bases from J, with 8 bases between.